What follows are 27 T cell receptor beta chains derived from one specimen sequenced in a study of CD8 T cells in Susac syndrome. It was with random hexamers that about 0.45 to 1 ug RNA was reverse transcribed. MiXCR, run by TCRdb on the immunoSEQ multiplex PCR reads, gives a single entry per CDR3 protein. The data show 70,000 to 100,000 distinct CDR3 sequences, with over 80% seen just once and 0.32% held by the top ten. Sequencing used CD8+ T cells from PBMCs. The receptor set was obtained from a human donor in good health.

V usage is TRBV20-1 and J usage is TRBJ2-7, with TRBD2 matching 8 bases. Germline CDR1 reads DFQATT; CDR2 reads SNEGSKA (reference sequence). Losses at the gene ends were 4 bases for V and 4 bases for J; bases not matched to a gene: 12. There are 15 residues in the CDR3. CDR3 region: CSATPGGGEKYEQYF. CDR3 nucleotides: TGCAGTGCTACCCCCGGGGGGGGCGAGAAGTACGAGCAGTACTTC.

The rearrangement uses TRBV12-3 or TRBV12-4 and TRBJ2-1, with no clear D. Trimming cost V 2 bases and J 4 bases, with 9 bases left between them. The CDR3 extends over 14 amino acids. The CDR3 spells CASSLSSPYNEQFF. Written as DNA, the CDR3 is TGTGCCAGCAGTTTATCTTCTCCGTACAATGAGCAGTTCTTC.

The rearrangement uses TRBV2 and TRBJ2-5, with TRBD2 matching 11 bases. Germline lookup yields CDR1 SNHLY and CDR2 FYNNEI. This CDR3 is 15 amino acids long. Losses at the gene ends were 5 bases for V and 4 bases for J; bases not matched to a gene: 6. The CDR3 bases are TGTGCCAGCAGTCTAGCGGGGGGTTTCGCAGAGACCCAGTACTTC. This translates into CASSLAGGFAETQYF.

V usage is TRBV9 and J usage is TRBJ2-1, with 9 positions matching TRBD2. This CDR3 contains 15 residues. Germline CDR1 and CDR2: SGDLS and YYNGEE. Unmatched junction bases numbered 8, after V lost 0 bases and J lost 10 bases. The DNA of the CDR3 is TGTGCCAGCAGCGTAGTTGCGGGGGGGCCGGGGGAGCAGTTCTTC. Its translation: CASSVVAGGPGEQFF. Based on the CDR3 plus reference TRBV9 and TRBJ2-1, the full variable domain is DSGVTQTPKHLITATGQRVTLRCSPRSGDLSVYWYQQSLDQGLQFLIQYYNGEERAKGNILERFSAQQFPDLHSELNLSSLELGDSALYFCASSVVAGGPGEQFFGPGTRLTVL.

The chain couples TRBV10-2 to TRBJ1-6; 9 bases agree with TRBD1. With 6 bases clipped from V and 9 bases from J, the junction kept 0 bases outside the gene matches. Germline CDR1 reads WSHSY; CDR2 reads SAAADI. The CDR3 sequence is 12 residues long. CDR3 sequence (DNA): TGCGCCAGCAGACAGGGGGCTTCACCCCTCCACTTT. Its translation is CASRQGASPLHF.

The chain is built from TRBV9 and TRBJ2-1; TRBD2 is a possible D gene (6 bases). The CDR3 sequence is 14 residues long. V was trimmed by 6 bases and J by 0 bases, leaving 10 bases between them. Per germline, CDR1 SGDLS and CDR2 YYNGEE. The CDR3 is CASNGGDSYNEQFF. CDR3 in DNA: TGTGCCAGCAACGGGGGTGACTCCTACAATGAGCAGTTCTTC. The complete variable domain, with remaining parts taken from reference TRBV9 and TRBJ2-1, reads DSGVTQTPKHLITATGQRVTLRCSPRSGDLSVYWYQQSLDQGLQFLIQYYNGEERAKGNILERFSAQQFPDLHSELNLSSLELGDSALYFCASNGGDSYNEQFFGPGTRLTVL.

V usage is TRBV29-1 and J usage is TRBJ2-1; D is unresolved. CDR3 length: 9 amino acids. Per the germline V gene, CDR1 is SQVTM and CDR2 is ANQGSEA. Trimming stripped 6 bases from V and 5 bases from J, with 2 bases between. DNA for the CDR3: TGCAGCGTAGACAATGAGCAGTTCTTC. Residues: CSVDNEQFF.

J is TRBJ2-5 and V is TRBV19; the match to TRBD2 covers 8 bases. The germline V gene encodes CDR1 LNHDA and CDR2 SQIVND (reference sequence). The CDR3 runs 16 residues. After removal of 3 bases from V and 3 bases from J, the junction contained 9 bases not matched to a gene. This CDR3 reads CASSITGLSGEETQYF. The DNA for the CDR3 is TGTGCCAGTAGTATTACGGGCCTTAGCGGGGAAGAGACCCAGTACTTC.

V gene TRBV9 combines with J gene TRBJ2-2; D gene unclear. Per germline, CDR1 SGDLS and CDR2 YYNGEE. V was clipped by 3 bases and J by 5 bases, with 5 bases between them. The CDR3 is 12 residues long. This CDR3 reads CASSAETGELFF. The CDR3 bases are TGTGCCAGCAGCGCCGAGACCGGGGAGCTGTTTTTT.

The V call is TRBV6-2 or TRBV6-3, the J call TRBJ2-1; weak D call: TRBD2 (7 bases). From germline, CDR1 is MNHEY and CDR2 SVGEGT. Deletions cut 0 bases from V and 2 bases from J, with 17 bases between. The CDR3 runs to 18 residues. In nucleotides, the CDR3 is TGTGCCAGCAGTTACTCGATTGCGGGGGCAAAGGCCTACAATGAGCAGTTCTTC. Protein sequence: CASSYSIAGAKAYNEQFF.

This clonotype was seen a single time. The genes are TRBV2 and TRBJ2-3, with D unclear. V lost 8 bases to trimming and J lost 2 bases, with 11 bases between them. This CDR3 spans 13 amino acids. The germline gives CDR1 SNHLY, CDR2 FYNNEI. The CDR3 bases are TGTGCCAGCTGTTCTGGGAACACAGATACGCAGTATTTT. Protein sequence: CASCSGNTDTQYF. The complete variable domain, with remaining parts taken from reference TRBV2 and TRBJ2-3, reads EPEVTQTPSHQVTQMGQEVILRCVPISNHLYFYWYRQILGQKVEFLVSFYNNEISEKSEIFDDQFSVERPDGSNFTLKIRSTKLEDSAMYFCASCSGNTDTQYFGPGTRLTVL.

The chain combines TRBV3-1 with TRBJ2-7; a possible D gene is TRBD2 (6 bases). Germline V gene data show CDR1 as LGHDT and CDR2 as YNNKEL (reference sequence). Trimming cost V 0 bases and J 0 bases, with 12 bases left between them. The CDR3 has 16 residues. The CDR3 bases are TGTGCCAGCAGCCAAGATATGGCGGGGAGCTCCTACGAGCAGTACTTC. Amino acid sequence: CASSQDMAGSSYEQYF.

The genes are TRBV11-2 and TRBJ2-3; D is tentatively TRBD1 or TRBD2 (6 bases each). V was trimmed by 7 bases and J by 7 bases, leaving 15 bases between them. The CDR3 covers 13 residues. CDR1 and CDR2 from the germline V gene are SGHAT and FQNNGV. CDR3 in DNA: TGTGCCAGCAACCCTTGGGGGGCGAATACGCAGTATTTT. This translates into CASNPWGANTQYF.

The V gene is TRBV7-6, the J gene TRBJ2-3, with 7 bases identical to TRBD2. The CDR3 runs to 16 residues. Unmatched junction bases numbered 11, after V lost 5 bases and J lost 3 bases. Germline values: CDR1 SGHVS, CDR2 FNYEAQ. The CDR3 here is CASSLPLGGTTDTQYF. The CDR3 bases are TGTGCCAGCAGCCTCCCCCTGGGGGGGACGACAGATACGCAGTATTTT.

The rearrangement links TRBV3-1 to TRBJ1-2; D gene ambiguous. CDR1 is LGHDT, CDR2 YNNKEL, per germline (reference sequence). V dropped 1 base and J dropped 4 bases, with 10 bases sitting between them. This CDR3 contains 14 residues. The CDR3 protein is CASSQAAAFYGYTF. CDR3 DNA: TGTGCCAGCAGCCAAGCAGCAGCCTTCTATGGCTACACCTTC. Using reference TRBV3-1 and TRBJ1-2 for the parts outside the CDR3, the full variable domain is DTAVSQTPKYLVTQMGNDKSIKCEQNLGHDTMYWYKQDSKKFLKIMFSYNNKELIINETVPNRFSPKSPDKAHLNLHINSLELGDSAVYFCASSQAAAFYGYTFGSGTRLTVV.

The rearrangement uses TRBV7-8 and TRBJ2-3; D not certain. The V end lost 4 bases, the J end lost 7 bases, and 9 bases lay between the germline ends. This CDR3 region has 12 residues. Looked up from germline, CDR1 is SGHVS and CDR2 is FQNEAQ. The DNA for the CDR3 is TGTGCCAGCAGCTCTCCGGGCTATACGCAGTATTTT. It encodes CASSSPGYTQYF.

V and J are TRBV20-1 and TRBJ2-7; D possibly corresponds to TRBD2 (5 bases). The CDR3 runs to 17 residues. Germline loops: CDR1 DFQATT, CDR2 SNEGSKA (reference sequence). The germline V and J ends were trimmed by 6 bases and 3 bases, with 27 bases remaining between them. CDR3 DNA: TGCAGTGCCAGGCCGACTATTTACAGCGCCGGTGGCTACGAGCAGTACTTC. It translates to CSARPTIYSAGGYEQYF.

This clonotype showed up just a few times. The chain employs TRBV2 and TRBJ2-7, with D hard to call. From germline, CDR1 is SNHLY and CDR2 FYNNEI. Trimming took 4 bases from V and 0 from J, leaving 13 bases between them. The CDR3 length is 15 residues. The CDR3 region has the DNA TGTGCCAGCAGTGTGTTTCCTGACTCCTCCTACGAGCAGTACTTC. It yields the protein CASSVFPDSSYEQYF.

The gene calls are TRBV9 and TRBJ1-2, with D perhaps TRBD1 (6 bases). The V end was cut by 3 bases, the J end by 2 bases, with 11 bases between. The germline gives CDR1 SGDLS, CDR2 YYNGEE. This CDR3 contains 14 residues. The CDR3 sequence: CASSAGVTNYGYTF. The CDR3 region has the DNA TGTGCCAGCAGCGCAGGGGTTACAAACTATGGCTACACCTTC.

The chain carries TRBV6-5 and TRBJ1-1, with no clear D. Germline-derived CDR1 and CDR2 are MNHEY and SVGAGI. The CDR3 sequence is 14 residues long. The ends were cut back, 2 bases at V and 11 bases at J, with 18 bases in the middle. Here the CDR3 reads CASSYVGSTLWAFF. The DNA for the CDR3 is TGTGCCAGCAGTTACGTAGGTTCTACACTTTGGGCTTTCTTT.

The chain links TRBV6-2 or TRBV6-3 to TRBJ2-7; D remains ambiguous. V lost 1 base and J 4 bases, leaving 8 bases between the germline ends. The CDR3 sequence is 13 residues long. CDR1 is MNHEY, CDR2 SVGEGT, per germline. This CDR3 reads CASSYFSGYEQYF. The CDR3 bases are TGTGCCAGCAGTTACTTCTCAGGTTACGAGCAGTACTTC.

The chain links TRBV19 to TRBJ1-1; a possible D gene is TRBD1 (5 bases). The CDR3 is made up of 14 amino acids. Germline V gene data show CDR1 as LNHDA and CDR2 as SQIVND (reference sequence). V was shortened by 5 bases and J by 0 bases, with 10 bases between the two germline ends. The CDR3 nucleotides read TGTGCCAGTAGTCCTATAGGGGTGAACACTGAAGCTTTCTTT. This translates into CASSPIGVNTEAFF. The full variable domain, rest sourced from reference TRBV19 and TRBJ1-1, is DGGITQSPKYLFRKEGQNVTLSCEQNLNHDAMYWYRQDPGQGLRLIYYSQIVNDFQKGDIAEGYSVSREKKESFPLTVTSAQKNPTAFYLCASSPIGVNTEAFFGQGTRLTVV.

V is TRBV20-1 and J is TRBJ2-7; the D gene is possibly TRBD1 (6 bases). The CDR3 spans 13 residues. Germline V lookup: CDR1 DFQATT, CDR2 SNEGSKA (reference sequence). Trimming took off 4 bases at V and 5 bases at J, with 15 bases between the two ends. The CDR3 nucleotides are TGCAGTGCTACCGAATCGGACAGAAACGAGCAGTACTTC. This gives the protein CSATESDRNEQYF.

The chain couples TRBV7-8 to TRBJ1-5, with a weak D call TRBD1 (5 bases). V was shortened by 5 bases and J by 5 bases, with 13 bases between the two germline ends. Germline values: CDR1 SGHVS, CDR2 FQNEAQ. The CDR3 totals 14 residues. CDR3 sequence reads: CASSRAGEHQPQHF. In DNA form, the CDR3 reads TGTGCCAGCAGCCGAGCGGGGGAACATCAGCCCCAGCATTTT.

This chain uses TRBV19 with TRBJ1-2; D is unresolved. Trimming removed 10 bases from V and 2 bases from J, with 11 bases in between. The CDR3 covers 12 residues. CDR1 and CDR2 from the germline V gene are LNHDA and SQIVND (reference sequence). Here the CDR3 reads CATRDRNYGYTF. The DNA of the CDR3 is TGTGCCACGCGCGATAGAAACTATGGCTACACCTTC.

This rearrangement joins TRBV3-1 to TRBJ1-3; weak D call: TRBD1 (5 bases). The V gene's germline CDR1 is LGHDT and CDR2 YNNKEL (reference sequence). The CDR3 totals 17 residues. V was pared by 0 bases and J by 0 bases, with 12 bases between. The CDR3 reads CASSQEVGVASGNTIYF. The CDR3 bases are TGTGCCAGCAGCCAAGAAGTGGGGGTGGCCTCTGGAAACACCATATATTTT. Based on the CDR3 plus reference TRBV3-1 and TRBJ1-3, the full variable domain is DTAVSQTPKYLVTQMGNDKSIKCEQNLGHDTMYWYKQDSKKFLKIMFSYNNKELIINETVPNRFSPKSPDKAHLNLHINSLELGDSAVYFCASSQEVGVASGNTIYFGEGSWLTVV.

V is TRBV4-1 and J is TRBJ2-1, with TRBD1 matching 8 bases. The germline V gene has CDR1 MGHRA and CDR2 YSYEKL. V lost 0 bases to trimming and J lost 7 bases; unmatched junction nucleotides: 5. The CDR3 spans 15 residues. For the CDR3, the DNA is TGCGCCAGCAGCCAAGATCCGGACAGGGCAAATGAGCAGTTCTTC. It yields the protein CASSQDPDRANEQFF.